The 28 T cell receptor beta chains reported below all come from one sample, sequenced in a study of OX40 agonist ivuxolimab in advanced cancers. Only in-frame clones appear in the TCRdb table, and some are missing; sequencing was by immunoSEQ multiplex PCR. This sample yields roughly 100,000 clones, of which 85% to 90% are seen a single time; around 1.5% belongs to the top ten. Material: CD4+ or CD8+ T cells sorted from blood, obtained in a trial of the OX40 agonist ivuxolimab. Receptors were obtained from an adult with an advanced solid tumor such as melanoma, head and neck, liver or kidney cancer.

V gene TRBV6-6 combines with J gene TRBJ2-7; D might be TRBD1 or TRBD2, each matching 5 bases. Germline CDR1 is MNHNY and CDR2 is SVGAGI (reference sequence). The V and J ends lost 5 bases and 0 bases respectively, with 11 bases between them. This CDR3 spans 14 amino acids. This chain's CDR3 is CASSKTGTSYEQYF. CDR3 DNA: TGTGCCAGCAGTAAGACCGGGACCTCCTACGAGCAGTACTTC.

The CDR3 coding sequence is TGTGCCTCCCGGCGAGACGGGAACACTGAAGCTTTCTTT. This codes for CASRRDGNTEAFF. The rearrangement joins TRBV30 to TRBJ1-1; D not certain. From germline, CDR1 is GTSNPN and CDR2 SVGIG (reference sequence). V lost 7 bases to trimming and J lost 1 base, with 13 bases between them. The CDR3 extends over 13 amino acids.

The V and J genes are TRBV10-3 and TRBJ1-2; D not certain. The V gene lost 2 bases and the J gene lost 8 bases, with 6 bases spanning the gap. CDR1 and CDR2 (germline): ENHRY, SYGVKD. CDR3 length equals 11 residues. The CDR3 loop is CAISEMGGYTF. Written as DNA, the CDR3 is TGTGCCATCAGTGAGATGGGAGGCTACACCTTC.

V usage is TRBV15 and J usage is TRBJ1-4; the D gene is possibly TRBD1 (5 bases). Germline loops: CDR1 LNHNV, CDR2 YYDKDF (reference sequence). There are 15 residues in the CDR3. Trimming pared 0 bases from V and 8 bases from J, leaving 13 bases between. The CDR3 protein is CATSRDGTGLEKLFF. The CDR3 bases are TGTGCCACCAGCAGAGATGGGACTGGGCTGGAAAAACTGTTTTTT.

This clone was seen repeatedly, ten times or more. This chain joins TRBV19 and TRBJ1-2; no definite D call. Germline V gives CDR1 LNHDA, CDR2 SQIVND (reference sequence). The V gene lost 6 bases and the J gene lost 4 bases, with 12 bases spanning the gap. The CDR3 consists of 13 residues. The CDR3 region has the DNA TGTGCCAGTAGACGACCGGGATTCTATGGCTACACCTTC. It yields the protein CASRRPGFYGYTF.

The genes are TRBV4-1 and TRBJ2-1, with TRBD2 identical over 10 bases. The CDR3 covers 16 residues. V was pared by 4 bases and J by 7 bases, with 10 bases of the junction left unmatched. Germline V lookup: CDR1 MGHRA, CDR2 YSYEKL. CDR3: CASSRPISGGPNEQFF. The CDR3 coding sequence is TGCGCCAGCAGCCGACCGATTAGCGGGGGGCCTAATGAGCAGTTCTTC.

The rearrangement joins TRBV5-1 to TRBJ1-4, with 7 nucleotides matching TRBD1. The V gene end was trimmed by 0 bases and the J gene end by 8 bases; junction bases not matched to a gene: 7. The CDR3 spans 15 residues. The V gene's germline CDR1 is SGHRS and CDR2 YFSETQ. CDR3 region: CASSLAGTVREKLFF. The CDR3 nucleotides are TGCGCCAGCAGCTTGGCCGGGACAGTAAGGGAAAAACTGTTTTTT. The full variable domain, in which reference TRBV5-1 and TRBJ1-4 provide the parts outside the CDR3, is KAGVTQTPRYLIKTRGQQVTLSCSPISGHRSVSWYQQTPGQGLQFLFEYFSETQRNKGNFPGRFSGRQFSNSRSEMNVSTLELGDSALYLCASSLAGTVREKLFFGSGTQLSVL.

This clone came up once. The chain carries TRBV7-9 and TRBJ1-6; 8 bases are a match to TRBD1. Germline values: CDR1 SEHNR, CDR2 FQNEAQ (reference sequence). CDR3 length: 14 amino acids. V was clipped by 1 base and J by 9 bases; unmatched bases: 2. Here the CDR3 DNA reads TGTGCCAGCAGCTTAGTACAGGGGGGTTCACCCCTCCACTTT. Translating it yields CASSLVQGGSPLHF.

This clone came up a few times. One end of the junction varies from germline; a read error may be responsible. Other nucleotide sequences from this sample produce the same CDR3. The chain combines TRBV5-1 with TRBJ1-2; TRBD1 matches 9 bases. Germline V gives CDR1 SGHRS, CDR2 YFSETQ. This CDR3 contains 13 residues. CDR3 loop: CASSLDRGGLEAF. The CDR3 nucleotides read TGCGCCAGCAGCCTCGACAGGGGGGGTCTTGAGGCCTTC. The whole variable domain, remainder taken from reference TRBV5-1 and TRBJ1-2, is KAGVTQTPRYLIKTRGQQVTLSCSPISGHRSVSWYQQTPGQGLQFLFEYFSETQRNKGNFPGRFSGRQFSNSRSEMNVSTLELGDSALYLCASSLDRGGLEAFGSGTRLTVV.

The chain combines TRBV18 with TRBJ2-4; 11 nucleotides agree with TRBD2. Germline V gives CDR1 KGHSH, CDR2 LQKENI. There are 14 residues in the CDR3. V shed 3 bases and J 6 bases; nucleotides not matched to a gene: 1. The CDR3 reads CASSPGTSGNIQYF. The CDR3 coding sequence is TGTGCCAGCTCACCTGGGACTAGCGGAAACATTCAGTACTTC. Full variable domain (missing parts from reference TRBV18 and TRBJ2-4): NAGVMQNPRHLVRRRGQEARLRCSPMKGHSHVYWYRQLPEEGLKFMVYLQKENIIDESGMPKERFSAEFPKEGPSILRIQQVVRGDSAAYFCASSPGTSGNIQYFGAGTRLSVL.

This chain joins TRBV19 and TRBJ2-1, with TRBD2 matching over 8 bases. Germline lookup yields CDR1 LNHDA and CDR2 SQIVND (reference sequence). This CDR3 is 14 amino acids long. V gave up 6 bases and J gave up 10 bases; unmatched junction bases: 11. The CDR3 nucleotides read TGTGCCAGTAGCCTCAAGCGGGAGATTGCCGAGCAGTTCTTC. It codes for CASSLKREIAEQFF.

The chain employs TRBV5-1 and TRBJ2-5; no clear D. Between the trimmed V and J ends, which lost 4 bases and 1 base, there was a span of 8 bases. Germline CDR1 reads SGHRS; CDR2 reads YFSETQ. The CDR3 is made up of 13 amino acids. The CDR3 DNA is TGCGCCAGCAGCCTGGACGTCCAAGAGACCCAGTACTTC. Its protein is CASSLDVQETQYF.

This chain links TRBV6-1 with TRBJ2-1; D uncertain. The CDR3 runs to 13 residues. The V gene's germline CDR1 is MNHNS and CDR2 SASEGT. The V gene lost 3 bases and the J gene lost 3 bases, with 6 bases spanning the gap. Here the CDR3 reads CASSEGLYNEQFF. Here the CDR3 DNA reads TGTGCCAGCAGTGAGGGCCTCTACAATGAGCAGTTCTTC.

In its sample, this clone was seen a few times. This chain connects TRBV18 to TRBJ2-3, with TRBD1 matching 11 bases. Germline CDR1 KGHSH, CDR2 LQKENI. V lost 2 bases, J lost 1 base, and 5 bases stayed unmatched. CDR3 size: 17 residues. The DNA of the CDR3 is TGTGCCAGCTCACCAACGCGGACAGGGGGCGGCACAGATACGCAGTATTTT. Amino acid sequence: CASSPTRTGGGTDTQYF.

The chain links TRBV5-1 to TRBJ1-1; 12 positions match TRBD1. V trimming: 4 bases; J trimming: 6 bases; junction bases outside the gene matches: 4. Looked up from germline, CDR1 is SGHRS and CDR2 is YFSETQ. This CDR3 region has 14 residues. For the CDR3, the DNA is TGCGCCAGCAGCGCCGGGACAGGGGGCGCTGAAGCTTTCTTT. Its translation is CASSAGTGGAEAFF.

The J gene is TRBJ1-1, the V gene TRBV5-1; 8 nucleotides match TRBD1. With V trimmed by 4 bases and J by 2 bases, 7 bases remained unmatched. The length of the CDR3 is 15 residues. The germline gives CDR1 SGHRS, CDR2 YFSETQ. DNA of the CDR3: TGCGCCAGCAGCACGACGGGACAGGTAAACACTGAAGCTTTCTTT. Its protein is CASSTTGQVNTEAFF.

This chain joins TRBV15 and TRBJ2-3; no definite D call. In germline, CDR1 is LNHNV, CDR2 YYDKDF (reference sequence). The V end lost 7 bases, the J end lost 6 bases, and 23 bases lay between the germline ends. This CDR3 contains 16 residues. The CDR3 DNA follows: TGTGCCACCATCTTCCAAGGGTGGCAGCAGAGGGATACGCAGTATTTT. Encoded protein: CATIFQGWQQRDTQYF.

This chain links TRBV7-2 with TRBJ1-2; D is uncertain. Trimming removed 3 bases from V and 4 bases from J, with 12 bases in between. Germline V lookup: CDR1 SGHTA, CDR2 FQGNSA. CDR3 length: 14 residues. CDR3 coding DNA: TGTGCCAGCAGCTTCGAGGGTCTCGGCTATGGCTACACCTTC. Its protein product is CASSFEGLGYGYTF.

This chain joins TRBV4-3 and TRBJ2-2; D may be TRBD2 (6 bases). Trimming cost V 4 bases and J 6 bases, with 18 bases left between them. The germline CDR1 and CDR2 sequences are LGHNA and YSLEER. The CDR3 spans 16 residues. CDR3 residues: CASSLLAIGGPGELFF. In nucleotides, the CDR3 is TGCGCCAGCAGCCTCCTAGCGATAGGCGGACCCGGGGAGCTGTTTTTT.

This clone was picked up one time. The rearrangement links TRBV6-1 to TRBJ2-7; TRBD1 matches 7 bases. V was pared by 2 bases and J by 9 bases, with 7 bases of the junction left unmatched. Germline-derived CDR1 and CDR2 are MNHNS and SASEGT. This CDR3 region has 13 residues. For the CDR3, the DNA is TGTGCCAGCAGTGAAACCCCGGGACAGCCGCAGTACTTC. Protein sequence: CASSETPGQPQYF.

The chain carries TRBV11-2 and TRBJ2-7; maybe TRBD2 (7 bases). The CDR3 runs to 17 residues. Deletions cut 1 base from V and 0 bases from J, with 16 bases between. The germline CDR1 and CDR2 sequences are SGHAT and FQNNGV. The CDR3 sequence: CASSLGPGRGSSYEQYF. CDR3 nucleotide sequence: TGTGCCAGCAGCTTAGGGCCAGGGAGGGGGAGCTCCTACGAGCAGTACTTC.

The chain links TRBV5-1 to TRBJ1-2; TRBD1 matches 12 bases. Germline assignment: CDR1 SGHRS and CDR2 YFSETQ. This CDR3 is 16 amino acids long. J lost 0 bases, V lost 3 bases, and 3 bases had no gene match. CDR3 amino acids: CASSWGQGATNYGYTF. The CDR3 region has the DNA TGCGCCAGCAGCTGGGGACAGGGGGCTACTAACTATGGCTACACCTTC.

The V and J genes are TRBV7-9 and TRBJ1-5, with TRBD1 as a possible D gene (6 bases). With 0 bases removed from V and 2 bases from J, the gap between germline ends came to 11 bases. This CDR3 is built from 16 residues. The germline gives CDR1 SEHNR, CDR2 FQNEAQ (reference sequence). The CDR3 nucleotides are TGTGCCAGCAGCTTAGCAGGGGGGCAGGGCAATCAGCCCCAGCATTTT. Translated, it gives CASSLAGGQGNQPQHF.

For this clone: Different DNA sequences within this sample yield the same CDR3. The chain carries TRBV5-6 and TRBJ2-6, with D tentatively TRBD1 (6 bases). This CDR3 contains 16 residues. V lost 0 bases to trimming and J lost 1 base, with 8 bases between them. Germline V gene data show CDR1 as SGHDT and CDR2 as YYEEEE. The CDR3: CASSLVQGSGANVLTF. As DNA, the CDR3 is TGTGCCAGCAGCTTGGTCCAGGGGTCTGGGGCCAACGTCCTGACTTTC.

The chain couples TRBV7-2 to TRBJ1-2, with D perhaps matching TRBD1 (6 bases). Trimming stripped 5 bases from V and 8 bases from J, with 18 bases between. Germline V CDR1 and CDR2: SGHTA, FQGNSA. This CDR3 contains 14 residues. The CDR3 DNA follows: TGTGCCAGCAGCCGACAGACAGGCCAAGGCGGCTACACCTTC. Protein product: CASSRQTGQGGYTF. The full variable domain, with the rest looked up from reference TRBV7-2 and TRBJ1-2, is GAGVSQSPSNKVTEKGKDVELRCDPISGHTALYWYRQSLGQGLEFLIYFQGNSAPDKSGLPSDRFSAERTGGSVSTLTIQRTQQEDSAVYLCASSRQTGQGGYTFGSGTRLTVV.

The chain combines TRBV2 with TRBJ2-2, with 8 bases matching TRBD1. The CDR3 runs 16 residues. Unmatched junction bases numbered 8, after V lost 6 bases and J lost 2 bases. The germline V gene has CDR1 SNHLY and CDR2 FYNNEI. The CDR3: CASSDSRGPNTGELFF. The DNA of the CDR3 is TGTGCCAGCAGCGATAGCAGGGGGCCTAACACCGGGGAGCTGTTTTTT.

The chain uses TRBV29-1 and TRBJ1-2; no reliable D call. Germline V gene lookup returns CDR1 SQVTM and CDR2 ANQGSEA. The CDR3 runs 14 residues. The V end was cut by 1 base, the J end by 1 base, with 10 bases between. CDR3 amino acids: CSVEGREDNYGYTF. The CDR3 bases are TGCAGCGTTGAAGGAAGGGAGGATAACTATGGCTACACCTTC.

This clone has only one observation. This rearrangement joins TRBV5-4 to TRBJ2-7; 9 nucleotides match TRBD2. This CDR3 is 15 amino acids long. Losses at the gene ends were 3 bases for V and 2 bases for J; bases not matched to a gene: 6. From germline, CDR1 is SGHNT and CDR2 YYREEE (reference sequence). CDR3 sequence reads: CASSSRAGGTYEQYF. CDR3 DNA sequence: TGTGCCAGCAGCTCACGAGCGGGGGGAACCTACGAGCAGTACTTC.